The clone carrying this T cell receptor (beta chain) was detected many times. The antigen remains unidentified. This sample was taken from a study of spatial heterogeneity in lung cancer. TCRdb redid the calling of the 5' RACE reads with MiXCR, one entry per CDR3 protein. The table includes 20,000 to 25,000 distinct CDR3 sequences, around 4.6% detected once. The CDR3 is 15 residues long. J was trimmed by 7 bases and V by 6 bases; bases with no gene match: 5. Germline V gene sequence: CDR1 SGHTA, CDR2 FQGNSA. Time point of the sample: sample taken at primary tumor resection. TCRs were sequenced from unsorted whole RNA of tumor, nontumor lung or PBMC. Study conclusions and caveats: At tumor resection, ubiquitous expanded TCRs were detected in blood more often than later.

Sequenced material: PBMCs, taken at surgery. The chain has TRBV7-2 and TRBJ2-2; 13 nucleotides align to TRBD2. The source is a male donor with early-stage non-small cell lung cancer. The DNA for the CDR3 is TGTGCCAGCAGTTCGACTAGCGGGAGGTTCGGGGAGCTGTTTTTT. Translated, it gives CASSSTSGRFGELFF. The full variable domain, in which reference TRBV7-2 and TRBJ2-2 provide the parts outside the CDR3, is GAGVSQSPSNKVTEKGKDVELRCDPISGHTALYWYRQSLGQGLEFLIYFQGNSAPDKSGLPSDRFSAERTGGSVSTLTIQRTQQEDSAVYLCASSSTSGRFGELFFGEGSRLTVL.